This T cell receptor beta chain was recorded in a study of beta chain features in type 1 diabetes. A note on this clone: Different DNA sequences within this sample yield the same CDR3.

The isolated RNA, all of it, was reverse transcribed, so expressed TCRB transcripts were what got sequenced. Assay: immunoSEQ multiplex PCR; the TCRdb copy retains only in-frame clones and omits some. The data contain 900,000 or so clones, 15% to 20% of them singletons. The sequencing input was naive CD4+ T cells from blood. The TCR was taken from a woman under 30 in good health.

The CDR3 sequence is CASSELKGSRGAYEQYF. For the CDR3, the DNA is TGTGCCAGCAGTGAACTAAAGGGGTCTCGCGGGGCCTACGAGCAGTACTTC. V usage is TRBV25-1 and J usage is TRBJ2-7; tentatively, D is TRBD2 (6 bases). The CDR3 covers 17 residues. Deletions cut 2 bases from V and 2 bases from J, with 19 bases between. Germline CDR1 and CDR2: MGHDK and SYGVNS.